This T cell receptor (beta chain) was profiled in a study of identical twins listed by TCRdb under 2016. About the full investigation: The study deep-sequenced TCR alpha and beta repertoires from monozygotic twins, unrelated adults of various ages and cord blood to test whether fetal clonotypes persist. Replicate twin experiments were performed at different times using different library preparation protocols to rule out contamination.

The protocol used for the library was 5' RACE. TCRdb records Illumina HiSeq 2000 as the sequencer. Template switching added a universal primer binding site, and the final cDNA carried a unique molecular identifier that allowed TCR cDNA molecules to be counted accurately. First-strand cDNA for TCR alpha and beta chains was synthesized from specific primers in the conserved constant-segment region. To control for contamination, each cDNA library was double barcoded with a SMART-Mk sample barcode plus Illumina barcodes. Two successive PCR steps introduced TruSeq adapter sequences along with Illumina sample barcodes. The TCR alpha and beta cDNA libraries were sequenced on the Illumina HiSeq platform using custom primers. As for the authors' bioinformatics: MiGEC processed the raw reads to extract unique molecular identifiers, while MiXCR was used to determine the CDR3 positions. For each individual, recombination models were inferred using an EM algorithm with the repgenHMM and IGoR tools. Shared clonotypes were analyzed with the tcR package in R, and sharing was normalized by the product of cloneset sizes. Out-of-frame nonproductive sequences were analyzed to study raw recombination free of thymic and clonal selection effects. The public reads were quality trimmed at Q25 with fastp and then assembled into clones with MiXCR by TCRdb, keeping productive beta chains. Identical CDR3 protein sequences are pooled into one entry, listed with their most common genes and DNA. In this record, the V and J calls reflect TCRdb's handling and not the investigators' own analysis. The sample includes some 690,000 distinct CDR3 sequences, with 21% observed a single time. The top ten clonotypes cover around 4.5% of the sample.

Points on this clonotype: This receptor's antigen is unknown. No qualities accompany the bases; no much larger clone lies one base away.

Every donor was a healthy Caucasian. The twin cohort comprised three pairs of female monozygotic twins, all aged about 18 to 30 years. RNA for TCR libraries was isolated from peripheral blood mononuclear cells. The investigation overall reported the following: In beta out-of-frame sequences, excess twin sharing was weaker, because having fewer shared sequences lowered the signal-to-noise ratio. Because the same donors could not be followed over many years, conclusions were based on cross-sectional statistical analysis. Compared with coincidental sharing between unrelated individuals, out-of-frame TCR alpha sequences shared between twins showed an excess of sequences with low generation probability. Abundant cord blood beta clonotypes had fewer insertions, young adult naive repertoires showed a similar but weaker trend, and memory repertoires showed no such trend. Invariant T cells such as MAIT and iNKT could partly confound zero-insertion analyses, though diverse VJ usage argued against this for most clonotypes. Out-of-frame TCR alpha sharing in monozygotic twins was systematically underestimated by recombination models, whereas sharing between unrelated individuals was in agreement with the recombination models.

V is cut back by 5 bases and J by 6 bases, with 8 bases in the junction unmatched. According to the germline V gene, CDR1 reads SGHRS and CDR2 reads YFSETQ. The CDR3 goes from the cysteine to the phenylalanine over 13 residues. The read is trimmed to its CDR3 DNA, 39 bases read in frame from base 1. The same data also contributed to another study, on T cells expressing NK-cell markers. As that second study puts it: About eight donors provided sorted CD3+CD56+NKG2C+, CD3+CD56+NKG2C- and CD3+CD56-NKG2C+ T-cell subsets, whose TCR beta-chain repertoires were profiled. Among the eight sequenced donors, only one was HCMV-seronegative, while the other seven were HCMV-seropositive. In several experiments an anti-gammadeltaTCR antibody was added to restrict sorting to alphabetaTCR-expressing T cells. In more than 5 donors, the dominant CD3+CD56+NKG2C+ clonotypes ranked among the top 10 CD8+ clonotypes, making up about 1.0-8% of CD8+ T cells. Those dominant clonotypes were again the most abundant among CD3+CD56-NKG2C+ cells in a few donors, at roughly 25-60.1%. It remained unclear whether the expanded NKG2C-expressing T cell clones were specific for HCMV antigens. The study sequenced eight donors, all healthy volunteers chosen at random: three men and five women. HCMV-specific IgG was detected in serum with a commercial ELISA kit to determine HCMV serostatus. For roughly 6 donors, bulk peripheral blood T-cell repertoires were additionally sequenced from unsorted PBMC. MIGEC handled demultiplexing of the reads and grouping by UMI, while MiTCR was used to assemble and quantify clonotypes. To exclude erroneous sequences, only TCR cDNA sequences supported by at least two reads were retained. Downstream repertoire analysis used the tcR package, and clonotypes were matched across fractions by CDR3 nucleotide sequence plus V segment. Antigen specificity was annotated against VDJdb with VDJmatch, allowing one amino acid substitution in CDR3.

The specimen sequenced was PBMCs. In this chain, TRBV5-1 is recombined with TRBJ2-7; a stretch of 7 junction bases matches TRBD1. The sequence derives from a woman between 18 and 29 years old in good health. The nucleotide sequence reads TGCGCCAGCAGGGCAGGGGGTATTACCGAGCAGTACTTC. The encoded protein is CASRAGGITEQYF.